This T cell receptor beta chain stems from a study of early T cells in non-severe SARS-CoV-2 infection. The wider study: Sequencing input comprised bulk RNA from unsorted whole blood; chain pairing was not available. Whole-study results and caveats: Anti-spike CD8 specificities were favored by VDJdb matching, whose results missed private and CD4 specificities.

Each single cDNA molecule received a unique molecular identifier. TCRdb used MiXCR to reprocess the 5' RACE reads, holding one entry per CDR3 protein. The sample lists around 40,000 distinct CDR3 sequences; about 6.2% were seen once. Trimming removed 5 bases from V and 5 bases from J, with 15 bases in between. Germline values: CDR1 MGHDK, CDR2 SYGVNS. The CDR3 totals 14 residues. This clonotype was seen at least ten times. The antigen is not known. The V call is TRBV25-1, the J call TRBJ1-1, with D possibly being TRBD1 (5 bases). The TCR was taken from an adult who was a healthcare worker with PCR-confirmed SARS-CoV-2 infection or an uninfected control (not recorded which). The sequenced sample was whole blood. The CDR3 region is CASSIGVGGTEAFF. As DNA, the CDR3 is TGTGCCAGCAGTATAGGGGTCGGCGGTACTGAAGCTTTCTTT.